The TCR beta chain described here comes from a study of sequential checkpoint blockade in melanoma. The assay was immunoSEQ multiplex PCR, and TCRdb's table has in-frame clones only and misses some. Altogether 35,000 to 45,000 clones are present, about four fifths being singletons, with the ten largest covering 5.5%. Per germline, CDR1 SGHNT and CDR2 YYREEE (reference sequence). V gave up 3 bases and J gave up 4 bases; unmatched junction bases: 4. The CDR3 sequence is 14 residues long. Treatment here: randomized to nivolumab then ipilimumab (arm A) or the reverse (arm B). Sequenced here: CD8+ T cells sorted from blood (inferred from file names), sampled from a patient given nivolumab and ipilimumab in sequence. This clonotype was sampled from a human donor with melanoma. The V gene is TRBV5-4, the J gene TRBJ2-5; 9 bases are a match to TRBD2. This chain's CDR3 is CASSSGLARETQYF. CDR3 coding DNA: TGTGCCAGCAGCTCCGGACTAGCGAGAGAGACCCAGTACTTC.